This T cell receptor (beta chain) was captured in a study of cytomegalovirus exposure and HLA in healthy donors. Per germline, CDR1 KGHSH and CDR2 LQKENI. The junction had 7 bases not matched to a gene; V was cut back by 6 bases and J by 0 bases. The CDR3 loop spans 15 amino acids. Amplification used 60 Vbeta primers and 13 Jbeta primers. Using immunoSEQ multiplex PCR, the repertoire was profiled, and TCRdb retains in-frame clones only, with some absent. The data show some 190,000 clones, roughly three quarters seen once. This receptor was identified in a woman under 40 in good health and CMV-seropositive. This chain uses TRBV18 with TRBJ1-1; 7 bases map to TRBD1. What was sequenced was PBMCs. CDR3 protein: CASSPSDRVNTEAFF. CDR3 DNA: TGTGCCAGCTCCCCATCTGACAGGGTGAACACTGAAGCTTTCTTT.